This T cell receptor beta chain was observed in a study of T cells of healthy individuals. In TCRdb, the 5' RACE reads were re-called with MiXCR into one record per CDR3 protein. The sample has about 53,000 distinct CDR3 sequences, approximately 14% seen once. In this sample, this clonotype turned up many times. This CDR3 comprises 14 residues. Per germline, CDR1 MGHRA and CDR2 YSYEKL. Deletions cut 4 bases from V and 6 bases from J, with 12 bases between. This TCR was sampled from a human donor in good health. The V gene is TRBV4-1, the J gene TRBJ2-2; D perhaps matches TRBD1 (7 bases). Written as DNA, the CDR3 is TGCGCCAGCAGCCTTCAGGGGGGAGCCGGGGAGCTGTTTTTT. The encoded protein is CASSLQGGAGELFF.